This T cell receptor (beta chain) is from a study of control samples from healthy donors and cancer patients. The CDR3 is 15 residues long. The V and J ends lost 6 bases and 0 bases, in that order; junction bases with no gene match: 5. The germline gives CDR1 SGHTA, CDR2 FQGNSA. Data came from immunoSEQ multiplex PCR; TCRdb stores just in-frame clones and leaves some out. The sample yields just over 20,000 clones, about 85% seen once. The origin of this receptor is a man in his sixties with colorectal cancer. The sample taken for sequencing was PBMCs. The chain carries TRBV7-2 and TRBJ2-1; TRBD1 matches 7 bases. The CDR3 nucleotides read TGTGCCAGCAGGGCCGACAGGGTCTCCTACAATGAGCAGTTCTTC. It translates to CASRADRVSYNEQFF.